This T cell receptor (beta chain) was recovered during a study of blood T cell repertoires in COVID-19. Study as a whole: The United States, Italy and Spain were the sources of the acute and convalescent COVID-19 samples. The analysed material was cDNA or gDNA that came from T cells, B-cell-depleted T cells, or PBMCs.

The CDR3 runs to 17 residues. V was pared by 5 bases and J by 2 bases, with 12 bases of the junction left unmatched. Germline loops: CDR1 MNHEY, CDR2 SMNVEV (reference sequence). Authors' analysis steps: The assay estimated nucleated cells by amplifying reference gene primers. The method was immunoSEQ multiplex PCR; TCRdb's version includes in-frame clones alone and lacks a portion of them. For V, J and clone size, that table is used; D and trimming come from the DNA. The table lists around 250,000 clones, around 83% of them singletons. The genes are TRBV27 and TRBJ2-7, with 10 bases matching TRBD2. Sequenced input: peripheral blood. The clonotype originates from an elderly man with acute or convalescent COVID-19. This CDR3 reads CASSPLLGLAVTYEQYF. For the CDR3, the DNA is TGTGCCAGCAGTCCACTCCTCGGACTAGCGGTAACCTACGAGCAGTACTTC.